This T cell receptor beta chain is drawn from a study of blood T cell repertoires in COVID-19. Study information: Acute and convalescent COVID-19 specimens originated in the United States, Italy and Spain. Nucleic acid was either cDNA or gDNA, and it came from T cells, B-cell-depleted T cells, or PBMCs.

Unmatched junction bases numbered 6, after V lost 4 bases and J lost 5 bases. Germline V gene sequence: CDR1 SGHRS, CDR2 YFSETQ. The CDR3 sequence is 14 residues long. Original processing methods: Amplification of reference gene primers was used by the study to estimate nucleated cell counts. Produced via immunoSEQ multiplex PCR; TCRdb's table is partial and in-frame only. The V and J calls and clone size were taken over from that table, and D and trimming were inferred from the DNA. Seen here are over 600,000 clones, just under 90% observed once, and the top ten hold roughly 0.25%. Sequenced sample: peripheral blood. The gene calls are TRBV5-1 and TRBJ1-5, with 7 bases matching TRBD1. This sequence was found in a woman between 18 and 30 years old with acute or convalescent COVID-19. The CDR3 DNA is TGCGCCAGCAGCCTAACAGGGGTTGATCAGCCCCAGCATTTT. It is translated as CASSLTGVDQPQHF.